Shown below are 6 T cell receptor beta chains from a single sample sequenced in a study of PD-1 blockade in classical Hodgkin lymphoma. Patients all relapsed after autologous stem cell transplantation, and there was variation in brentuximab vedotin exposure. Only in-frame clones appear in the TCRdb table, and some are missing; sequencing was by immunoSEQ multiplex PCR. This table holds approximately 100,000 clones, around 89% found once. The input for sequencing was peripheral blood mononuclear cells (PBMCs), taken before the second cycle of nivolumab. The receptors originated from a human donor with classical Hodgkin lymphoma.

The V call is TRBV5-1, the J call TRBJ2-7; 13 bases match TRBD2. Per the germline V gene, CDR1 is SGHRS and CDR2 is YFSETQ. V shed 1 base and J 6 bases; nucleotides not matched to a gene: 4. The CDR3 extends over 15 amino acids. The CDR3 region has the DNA TGCGCCAGCAGCTTGTTACTAGCGGGGGGGGCCGAGCAGTACTTC. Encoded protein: CASSLLLAGGAEQYF.

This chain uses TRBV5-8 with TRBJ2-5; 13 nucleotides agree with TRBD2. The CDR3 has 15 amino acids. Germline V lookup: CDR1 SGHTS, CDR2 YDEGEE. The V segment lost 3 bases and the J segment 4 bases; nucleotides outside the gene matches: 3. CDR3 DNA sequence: TGTGCCAGCAGCTACGGGACTAGCGGGGTAGAGACCCAGTACTTC. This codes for CASSYGTSGVETQYF.

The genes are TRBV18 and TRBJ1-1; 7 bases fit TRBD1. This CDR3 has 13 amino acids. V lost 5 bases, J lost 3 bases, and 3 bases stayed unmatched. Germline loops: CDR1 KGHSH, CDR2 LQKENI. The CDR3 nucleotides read TGTGCCAGCTCAGACGACAGGGACACTGAAGCTTTCTTT. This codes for CASSDDRDTEAFF.

Here the CDR3 DNA reads TGTGCCAGCGGGGAGGGAGCGGGCGAGCAGTACTTC. Its protein is CASGEGAGEQYF. The chain couples TRBV9 to TRBJ2-7; 7 bases map to TRBD2. The junction had 7 bases not matched to a gene; V was cut back by 7 bases and J by 6 bases. This CDR3 has 12 amino acids. The germline gives CDR1 SGDLS, CDR2 YYNGEE.

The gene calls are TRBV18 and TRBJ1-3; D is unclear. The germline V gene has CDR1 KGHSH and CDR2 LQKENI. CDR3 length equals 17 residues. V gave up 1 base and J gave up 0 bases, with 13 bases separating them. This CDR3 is CASSPLISGYSGNTIYF. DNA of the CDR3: TGTGCCAGCTCACCACTGATTTCCGGCTACTCTGGAAACACCATATATTTT.

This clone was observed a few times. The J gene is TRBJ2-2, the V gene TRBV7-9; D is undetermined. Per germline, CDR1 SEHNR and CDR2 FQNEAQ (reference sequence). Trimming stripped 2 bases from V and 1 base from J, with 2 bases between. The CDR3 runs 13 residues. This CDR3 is CASSLLNTGELFF. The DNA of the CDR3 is TGTGCCAGCAGCTTACTGAACACCGGGGAGCTGTTTTTT.